This TCR beta chain is drawn from a study of T cell responses to AZD1222 COVID-19 vaccine. This clone was found once. Here immunoSEQ multiplex PCR was the method, and the copy in TCRdb shows in-frame clones only, minus some. The repertoire holds 200,000 or so clones, with approximately 93% as singletons. V lost 6 bases to trimming and J lost 2 bases, with 17 bases between them. Looked up from germline, CDR1 is LNHNV and CDR2 is YYDKDF (reference sequence). The CDR3 consists of 16 residues. V and J are TRBV15 and TRBJ2-1, with D perhaps being TRBD1 or TRBD2 (5 bases each). This receptor was identified in an adult who received the AZD1222 COVID-19 vaccine. The source was peripheral blood, collected 28 days after the second AZD1222 dose. The CDR3 sequence: CATRIQVSGAYNEQFF. The CDR3 nucleotides are TGTGCCACCAGAATACAGGTCTCCGGGGCCTACAATGAGCAGTTCTTC.